The present T cell receptor beta chain was sequenced within a study of metastatic and nonmetastatic thyroid tumors. TCRdb reanalyzed the PCR reads via MiXCR. The sample carries fewer than 35,000 clones, about a fifth recorded once. The germline V and J ends were trimmed by 4 bases and 0 bases, with 10 bases remaining between them. The CDR3 loop spans 13 amino acids. The germline V gene has CDR1 DFQATT and CDR2 SNEGSKA (reference sequence). No patient had received any treatment before thyroid surgery. The sample was tumor tissue. V gene TRBV20-1 combines with J gene TRBJ2-7; D uncertain. This TCR came from a male donor with papillary thyroid cancer or a benign thyroid nodule (not recorded which). Some clones in this sample may be carry-over from other donors' samples. The CDR3: CSATDGISYEQYF. CDR3 sequence (DNA): TGCAGTGCTACGGACGGAATCTCCTACGAGCAGTACTTC.